The rows below give T cell receptor beta chains drawn from one sample of a study of blood T cell repertoires in COVID-19. TCRdb keeps only in-frame clones here, not all; method: immunoSEQ multiplex PCR. The sample carries 350,000 to 450,000 clones, about 89% recorded once. The sequencing sample was made of PBMCs or T cells enriched from blood (not recorded which). These receptors all stem from a woman aged 40 to 50 who had been exposed to COVID-19. Both conserved end residues are part of each CDR3. The D gene is left open where the match is weak. Not all rows give a size; the values are once, few, many and, for expanded clones, a class.

d_call,v_call,j_call,clone_size,cdr3_aa,cdr3_nt
TRBD2,TRBV9,TRBJ2-7,.,CASSSGVAGGYEQYF,TGTGCCAGCAGCTCGGGGGTAGCGGGAGGCTACGAGCAGTACTTC
TRBD2,TRBV5-4,TRBJ2-1,.,CASSSGLAGGPRNEQFF,TGTGCCAGCAGCTCGGGACTAGCGGGAGGGCCCCGCAATGAGCAGTTCTTC
.,TRBV18,TRBJ2-5,.,CASSPILQGAKETQYF,TGTGCCAGCTCACCAATACTCCAAGGAGCTAAAGAGACCCAGTACTTC
TRBD1,TRBV19,TRBJ1-5,.,CASSIKQGGQPQHF,TGTGCCAGTAGTATAAAACAGGGGGGTCAGCCCCAGCATTTT
.,TRBV29-1,TRBJ1-2,.,CSVEVPPTRGYTF,TGCAGCGTTGAAGTTCCCCCCACGAGAGGCTACACCTTC
.,TRBV12-3/TRBV12-4,TRBJ2-7,.,CASSPGIYEQYF,TGTGCCAGCAGCCCAGGGATTTACGAGCAGTACTTC
.,TRBV19,TRBJ1-2,.,CASSIKGRDGYTF,TGTGCCAGTAGTATTAAGGGGCGCGATGGCTACACCTTC
.,TRBV6-2/TRBV6-3,TRBJ2-7,.,CASSLSRISYEQYF,TGTGCCAGCAGTCTTTCCAGGATTTCCTACGAGCAGTACTTC
TRBD1,TRBV12-3/TRBV12-4,TRBJ2-2,.,CASSRTGYGELFF,TGTGCCAGCAGCCGGACAGGGTATGGGGAGCTGTTTTTT
TRBD2,TRBV2,TRBJ2-5,.,CASSGVAGGPTETQYF,TGTGCCAGCAGTGGGGTAGCGGGAGGGCCAACGGAGACCCAGTACTTC
TRBD2,TRBV27,TRBJ2-1,.,CASSASGRGNEQFF,TGTGCCAGCAGTGCTAGCGGGAGGGGGAATGAGCAGTTCTTC
.,TRBV15,TRBJ1-1,.,CATSRGAGPGTEAFF,TGTGCCACCAGCAGAGGGGCAGGCCCTGGCACTGAAGCTTTCTTT
TRBD1,TRBV10-1,TRBJ2-7,few,CASSEGTGLKQYF,TGCGCCAGCAGTGAGGGGACAGGGCTTAAGCAGTACTTC
.,TRBV7-9,TRBJ2-1,.,CASSGVVVATYNEQFF,TGTGCCAGCAGCGGAGTGGTAGTAGCCACCTACAATGAGCAGTTCTTC
.,TRBV2,TRBJ1-5,.,CASSEPGSGNQPQHF,TGTGCCAGCAGTGAGCCAGGTTCGGGCAATCAGCCCCAGCATTTT
TRBD1,TRBV19,TRBJ1-1,.,CASSIGGTGALNTEAFF,TGTGCCAGTAGTATAGGCGGGACAGGGGCGTTGAACACTGAAGCTTTCTTT
.,TRBV12-3/TRBV12-4,TRBJ2-7,.,CASSFITYEQYF,TGTGCCAGCAGTTTTATCACTTACGAGCAGTACTTC
TRBD1,TRBV18,TRBJ1-2,.,CASSPVTGGSYGYTF,TGTGCCAGCTCACCTGTAACAGGGGGGTCCTATGGCTACACCTTC
.,TRBV2,TRBJ2-1,.,CATTPRAPYNEQFF,TGTGCCACAACACCCAGGGCCCCCTACAATGAGCAGTTCTTC
TRBD1,TRBV18,TRBJ1-1,.,CASSGTGTGRNTEAFF,TGTGCCAGCTCAGGGACAGGGACTGGGAGGAACACTGAAGCTTTCTTT
.,TRBV19,TRBJ2-4,.,CASSVNTGGRNAKNIQYF,TGTGCCAGTAGTGTAAATACGGGGGGCAGAAATGCCAAAAACATTCAGTACTTC
TRBD1,TRBV4-3,TRBJ2-5,.,CASSQENRGETQYF,TGCGCCAGCAGCCAAGAAAACAGGGGCGAGACCCAGTACTTC
.,TRBV29-1,TRBJ1-1,.,CSVVRVSEIGAFF,TGCAGCGTTGTGCGGGTGTCTGAAATAGGAGCTTTCTTT
.,TRBV14,TRBJ2-5,.,CASSPGGGETQYF,TGTGCCAGCAGCCCAGGAGGAGGAGAGACCCAGTACTTC
.,TRBV3-1/TRBV3-2,TRBJ1-1,.,CASSVQLNTEAFF,TGTGCCAGCAGCGTACAGCTGAACACTGAAGCTTTCTTT
.,TRBV11-3,TRBJ2-1,.,CASSLDRLAAGRGKQFF,TGTGCCAGCAGCTTAGACCGGCTGGCGGCCGGCAGGGGTAAGCAGTTCTTC
TRBD2,TRBV24-1,TRBJ2-7,.,CATSNGSGRSYEQYF,TGTGCCACCAGTAATGGTAGCGGGAGGTCTTACGAGCAGTACTTC
.,TRBV7-6,TRBJ1-6,.,CASSLGLPNSPLHF,TGTGCCAGCAGCTTAGGCCTACCTAATTCACCCCTCCACTTT
TRBD2,TRBV10-1,TRBJ2-1,.,CASRPSGGNGHEQFF,TGCGCCAGCCGTCCTAGCGGGGGGAACGGGCATGAGCAGTTCTTC
.,TRBV28,TRBJ1-3,few,CASSLSVVSLSGNTIYF,TGTGCCAGCAGTTTATCCGTGGTATCACTCTCTGGAAACACCATATATTTT
TRBD1,TRBV5-1,TRBJ1-1,once,CASSWWTGGAEAFF,TGCGCCAGCAGCTGGTGGACAGGGGGGGCTGAAGCTTTCTTT